One and the same sample provided the 21 T cell receptor beta chains below, sequenced in a study of blood T cell repertoires in COVID-19. Data came from immunoSEQ multiplex PCR; TCRdb stores just in-frame clones and leaves some out. The sample consists of 14,000 or so clones, 55% to 85% of them appearing once. The sequencing sample was made of peripheral blood. The origin of the receptors is a man aged 70-80 years with acute or convalescent COVID-19.

V gene TRBV7-9 combines with J gene TRBJ2-5, with TRBD1 matching over 7 bases. The CDR3 runs 18 residues. The V gene end was trimmed by 5 bases and the J gene end by 0 bases; junction bases not matched to a gene: 15. In germline, CDR1 is SEHNR, CDR2 FQNEAQ (reference sequence). DNA of the CDR3: TGTGCCAGCAGCCCGCACCCGTTGACGGGACAGCACCAAGAGACCCAGTACTTC. Protein sequence: CASSPHPLTGQHQETQYF.

This rearrangement joins TRBV29-1 to TRBJ1-1; tentative D call: TRBD1 (6 bases). CDR3 size: 15 residues. In germline, CDR1 is SQVTM, CDR2 ANQGSEA. Between the trimmed V and J ends, which lost 5 bases and 1 base, there was a span of 17 bases. For the CDR3, the DNA is TGCAGCGTTCGAATTAGGGACACCTCGAACACTGAAGCTTTCTTT. Translated, it gives CSVRIRDTSNTEAFF.

The rearrangement joins TRBV9 to TRBJ1-1; possible D gene TRBD1, 5 bases. V lost 4 bases, J lost 0 bases, and 10 bases lay in between. Germline V gene data show CDR1 as SGDLS and CDR2 as YYNGEE. The CDR3 is made up of 14 amino acids. The CDR3 region is CASSTTALNTEAFF. The CDR3 DNA reads as TGTGCCAGCAGCACGACAGCTTTGAACACTGAAGCTTTCTTT. The whole variable domain, remainder taken from reference TRBV9 and TRBJ1-1, is DSGVTQTPKHLITATGQRVTLRCSPRSGDLSVYWYQQSLDQGLQFLIQYYNGEERAKGNILERFSAQQFPDLHSELNLSSLELGDSALYFCASSTTALNTEAFFGQGTRLTVV.

The J gene is TRBJ1-2, the V gene TRBV20-1; D is perhaps TRBD1 (5 bases). CDR3 length equals 13 residues. V was trimmed by 3 bases and J by 4 bases, leaving 12 bases between them. CDR1 is DFQATT, CDR2 SNEGSKA, per germline (reference sequence). This CDR3 reads CSASDRRGYGYTF. The CDR3 DNA follows: TGCAGTGCTAGTGATAGAAGGGGCTATGGCTACACCTTC.

The rearrangement links TRBV28 to TRBJ2-5; D is uncertain. This CDR3 is built from 16 residues. V dropped 2 bases and J dropped 0 bases, with 13 bases sitting between them. The germline V gene encodes CDR1 MDHEN and CDR2 SYDVKM. The CDR3 reads CASSLPAPQYQETQYF. CDR3 nucleotides: TGTGCCAGCAGTTTACCAGCGCCCCAGTACCAAGAGACCCAGTACTTC.

This clone was observed a few times. J is TRBJ2-3 and V is TRBV28, with 7 bases lining up with TRBD2. Trimming at V came to 11 bases and at J to 3 bases, leaving 14 bases not matched to a gene. The CDR3 is 15 residues long. Germline V CDR1 and CDR2: MDHEN, SYDVKM. The CDR3 region has the DNA TGTGCCGGCCGTGATTGGGAGGGCCGAACAGATACGCAGTATTTT. Translating it yields CAGRDWEGRTDTQYF. Looking up the rest from reference TRBV28 and TRBJ2-3 gives the full variable domain: DVKVTQSSRYLVKRTGEKVFLECVQDMDHENMFWYRQDPGLGLRLIYFSYDVKMKEKGDIPEGYSVSREKKERFSLILESASTNQTSMYLCAGRDWEGRTDTQYFGPGTRLTVL.

This chain links TRBV5-1 with TRBJ1-4; 12 nucleotides align to TRBD1. CDR1 is SGHRS, CDR2 YFSETQ, per germline. V lost 4 bases and J lost 6; bases outside the gene matches: 4. The CDR3 sequence is 15 residues long. This CDR3 reads CASSGTGGADEKLFF. In nucleotides, the CDR3 is TGCGCCAGCAGCGGGACAGGGGGCGCCGATGAAAAACTGTTTTTT.

This clone was counted once. The chain combines TRBV5-1 with TRBJ2-5; no firm D call. CDR1 and CDR2 from the germline V gene are SGHRS and YFSETQ. Deletions cut 2 bases from V and 7 bases from J, with 18 bases between. The CDR3 is 15 residues long. CDR3 region: CASSFGGSSLGTQYF. The DNA for the CDR3 is TGCGCCAGCAGCTTTGGCGGTAGTAGCTTGGGGACCCAGTACTTC.

The J gene is TRBJ2-2, the V gene TRBV19; D is ambiguous. The germline gives CDR1 LNHDA, CDR2 SQIVND (reference sequence). V was pared by 11 bases and J by 3 bases, with 7 bases between. This CDR3 spans 11 amino acids. CDR3 residues: CASTHTGELFF. The CDR3 nucleotides read TGTGCCTCTACCCACACCGGGGAGCTGTTTTTT.

The chain combines TRBV19 with TRBJ2-1; 8 nucleotides agree with TRBD2. After removal of 4 bases from V and 2 bases from J, the junction contained 7 bases not matched to a gene. The CDR3 contains 16 residues. Per the germline V gene, CDR1 is LNHDA and CDR2 is SQIVND (reference sequence). CDR3 nucleotides: TGTGCCAGTAGTACCAGACTAGCGCCTCCCTACAATGAGCAGTTCTTC. As protein: CASSTRLAPPYNEQFF.

The genes are TRBV5-4 and TRBJ1-3; D gene uncertain. The ends were cut back, 4 bases at V and 10 bases at J, with 18 bases in the middle. CDR3 length: 14 amino acids. CDR1 SGHNT and CDR2 YYREEE come from the germline V gene (reference sequence). The CDR3 coding sequence is TGTGCCAGCAGCCCCCGGCACAGCTCCGAAACCATATATTTT. It yields the protein CASSPRHSSETIYF.

The chain joins TRBV7-9 to TRBJ1-5, with 7 bases fitting TRBD1. CDR1 is SEHNR and CDR2 is FQNEAQ in the germline V gene (reference sequence). The CDR3 totals 13 residues. Trimming took 5 bases from V and 6 from J; bases not matched to a gene: 4. The CDR3 DNA follows: TGTGCCAGCAGCACGGACAGGTTTCAGCCCCAGCATTTT. Its protein is CASSTDRFQPQHF.

The chain uses TRBV6-6 and TRBJ2-7, with TRBD1 matching over 11 bases. Germline V gene lookup returns CDR1 MNHNY and CDR2 SVGAGI (reference sequence). V gave up 6 bases and J gave up 9 bases; unmatched junction bases: 10. The CDR3 has 14 residues. The CDR3 coding sequence is TGTGCCAGCAGCAGGACAGGGGGCGGCCTCGGGCAGTACTTC. This codes for CASSRTGGGLGQYF.

This chain links TRBV6-5 with TRBJ2-7; no clear D gene. Germline values: CDR1 MNHEY, CDR2 SVGAGI. The CDR3 is 14 amino acids. V was clipped by 8 bases and J by 0 bases, with 14 bases between them. CDR3 in DNA: TGTGCCAGCTCCTATTCTAGTCACTCCTACGAGCAGTACTTC. This gives the protein CASSYSSHSYEQYF.

The J gene is TRBJ1-2, the V gene TRBV7-2; 8 nucleotides agree with TRBD1. The CDR3 has 13 amino acids. V lost 0 bases, J lost 6 bases, and 0 bases stayed unmatched. Germline V gives CDR1 SGHTA, CDR2 FQGNSA. CDR3 sequence: CASSLATGDGYTF. The CDR3 DNA reads as TGTGCCAGCAGCTTAGCGACAGGGGATGGCTACACCTTC. Drawing the rest from reference TRBV7-2 and TRBJ1-2, the complete variable domain is GAGVSQSPSNKVTEKGKDVELRCDPISGHTALYWYRQSLGQGLEFLIYFQGNSAPDKSGLPSDRFSAERTGGSVSTLTIQRTQQEDSAVYLCASSLATGDGYTFGSGTRLTVV.

The CDR3 region is CATGTGMNTEAFF. The DNA of the CDR3 is TGTGCCACCGGGACAGGGATGAACACTGAAGCTTTCTTT. The chain recombines TRBV18 with TRBJ1-1, with 9 nucleotides matching TRBD1. The CDR3 consists of 13 residues. With V trimmed by 10 bases and J by 0 bases, 3 bases remained unmatched. CDR1 and CDR2 (germline): KGHSH, LQKENI.

J is TRBJ1-3 and V is TRBV13; tentatively, D is TRBD1 (6 bases). This CDR3 region has 17 residues. V was clipped by 0 bases and J by 5 bases, with 17 bases between them. Germline V gene sequence: CDR1 PRHDT, CDR2 FYEKMQ (reference sequence). CDR3 nucleotide sequence: TGTGCCAGCAGCTTAGGTACTTCTTCAGGACAGCGAAACACCATATATTTT. It yields the protein CASSLGTSSGQRNTIYF.

The chain uses TRBV5-6 and TRBJ2-2; TRBD2 matches at 8 bases. Per germline, CDR1 SGHDT and CDR2 YYEEEE. CDR3 size: 16 residues. Germline trimming cut 4 bases from V and 5 bases from J; bases unmatched to any gene: 10. The CDR3 region has the DNA TGTGCCAGCAGCCCCCCGGGGGGGAGTGGAACCGGGGAGCTGTTTTTT. This encodes CASSPPGGSGTGELFF.

The V call is TRBV7-2, the J call TRBJ2-3; D is ambiguous. Germline values: CDR1 SGHTA, CDR2 FQGNSA. This CDR3 is built from 11 residues. Trimming shortened V by 5 bases and J by 9 bases, and 9 bases separated the two germline ends. The CDR3 spells CASSRTRTQYF. The CDR3 DNA sequence: TGTGCCAGCAGCAGAACGAGAACGCAGTATTTT.

V gene TRBV30 combines with J gene TRBJ1-2, with a tentative D call TRBD1 (6 bases). The CDR3 has 12 amino acids. The germline V gene encodes CDR1 GTSNPN and CDR2 SVGIG (reference sequence). The V end lost 6 bases, the J end lost 4 bases, and 12 bases lay between the germline ends. This CDR3 reads CACIRGSYGYTF. CDR3 coding DNA: TGTGCCTGTATCAGGGGAAGCTATGGCTACACCTTC.

This clone was seen a single time. This rearrangement joins TRBV2 to TRBJ1-4, with D possibly matching TRBD1 (6 bases). V gave up 4 bases and J gave up 5 bases, with 14 bases separating them. This CDR3 region has 15 residues. Per germline, CDR1 SNHLY and CDR2 FYNNEI. The DNA of the CDR3 is TGTGCCAGCAGTGGGCCCCCGACAGGAAATGAAAAACTGTTTTTT. This encodes CASSGPPTGNEKLFF.